This T cell receptor (delta chain) was captured in a study of gamma-delta chains in newborns, infants, children (dated by TCRdb to the late 2010s). Some background on the complete study: In the study title, it is stated that polyclonal expansion of innate gammadelta T cells is driven by microbial exposure immediately after birth. Right after human newborns were born, the researchers looked at the way microbial exposure shaped their populations of innate gammadelta T cells.

This clone has only a few counts. Its cognate antigen has yet to be identified. Relative to the germline gene, one junction end is altered; a read error may explain this. Other DNA sequences in this sample translate to the same CDR3. The sequencing machine was an Illumina MiSeq. Public reads were reanalyzed in TCRdb with CATT, and rows carrying the same DNA were merged afterwards. The sample table lists 9,500 to 13,000 delta-chain clones, about 3.5% of them with a count of one. The ten biggest clones cover about 8.1% of the sample. Its CDR3 holds 17 amino acids, cysteine through phenylalanine. This entry keeps only the CDR3 DNA: 51 bases, framed from base 1. Based on the germline V gene, the CDR1 and CDR2 sequences are GEAIGNYY and EKD.

The rearrangement joined TRDV2 to TRDJ1; confidence is insufficient to name the D gene. This TCR derives from a child who was a newborn, infant or young child, either healthy, febrile or measles-vaccinated (not recorded which). The source material was blood. The CDR3 protein is CACDTADQIPYTDKLIF. The base sequence is TGTGCCTGTGACACCGCGGACCAAATTCCGTACACCGATAAGCTCATCTTT.